This entry concerns a single T cell receptor (beta chain). The target of this receptor is not known. Base qualities are not provided; no much larger clone lies one nucleotide away. Collaborating institutions collected whole blood in K2EDTA tubes following their own protocols. For TCRbeta analysis, collaborator samples were shipped as frozen whole blood, as isolated PBMCs, or as DNA extracted from either sample type. The data stem from a study of blood T cell repertoires in COVID-19 (dated by TCRdb to 2018 to 2020). About the investigation overall: Samples from collaborators originated in the United States, Italy and Spain and spanned both the acute and convalescent phases of COVID-19. The material from the prospective study consisted of cDNA or gDNA derived from T cells, B-cell-depleted T cells, or PBMCs. Deeply sampled blood TCRbeta repertoires from subjects exposed to, actively infected with, or recovered from COVID-19 were included in the dataset. The repertoires were released in a freely available public database meant as a resource for research on the immune response to SARS-CoV-2. Samples came from the ongoing ImmuneRACE study (first 160 participants) plus 1,254 subjects from 6 global collaborators. A de-identified subject ID, COVID-19 status, age in years and sex were almost always included in the sample metadata. Where HLA class I and class II types were available, the types were taken from metadata supplied by the sample provider, not from assay-based typing. Study-wide conclusions, independent of this receptor: How much clinical and demographic metadata was included differed by source and by participant, and the metadata was provided uncurated.

Counted from cysteine to phenylalanine, this CDR3 has 11 amino acids. Of the read, only the CDR3 DNA is kept; its 33 bases are in frame from base 1. V is pared back by 6 bases and J by 8 bases, with 7 bases lying between the germline termini. CDR1 and CDR2 are drawn from the germline V gene (reference sequence): MNHNY, SVGAGI. The immunoSEQ Assay, a bias-controlled multiplex PCR, was used to amplify TCRbeta CDR3 regions from genomic DNA. In the paper's pipeline: The number of nucleated cells in each sample was estimated from the amplification of reference gene primers within the assay. To quantify the absolute abundance of each unique TCRbeta CDR3 rearrangement, sequence reads were collapsed and filtered. For each sample, productive Simpson clonality was calculated as the square root of Simpson's diversity index across productive rearrangements. TCRdb took this table from immuneACCESS and kept in-frame rearrangements with V and J called. Such tables lack part of the clones; where checked against another copy, unresolved V genes explain under half of the gap, and the rest is unexplained. The V and J calls and clone size come from that table; D and trimming were worked out from the DNA. For this sample there are 55,000 to 75,000 clones; around 86% appear just once. The ten biggest clones cover more than 6% of the sample.

This sequence uses TRBV6-6 and TRBJ1-4; TRBD1 is perhaps the D gene, given 6 matching bases. The specimen sequenced was peripheral blood. This sequence originates from a human donor with active COVID-19. The donor label of this sample is uncertain. At the DNA level, the sequence is TGTGCCAGCAGGACAGGAGAAAAACTGTTTTTT. Its translation is CASRTGEKLFF.